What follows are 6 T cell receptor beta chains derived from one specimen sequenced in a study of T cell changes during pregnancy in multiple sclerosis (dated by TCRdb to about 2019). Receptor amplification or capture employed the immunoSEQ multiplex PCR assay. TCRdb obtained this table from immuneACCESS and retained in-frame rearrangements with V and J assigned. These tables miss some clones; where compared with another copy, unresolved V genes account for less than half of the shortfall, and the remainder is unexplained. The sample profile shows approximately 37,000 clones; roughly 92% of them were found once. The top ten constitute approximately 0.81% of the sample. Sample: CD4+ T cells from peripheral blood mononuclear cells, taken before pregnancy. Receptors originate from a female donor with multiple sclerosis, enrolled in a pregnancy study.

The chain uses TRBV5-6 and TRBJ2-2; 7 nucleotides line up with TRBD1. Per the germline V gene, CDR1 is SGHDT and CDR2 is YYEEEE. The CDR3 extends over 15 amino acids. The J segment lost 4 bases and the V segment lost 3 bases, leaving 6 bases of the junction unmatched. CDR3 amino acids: CASSYLQGPTGELFF. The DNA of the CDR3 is TGTGCCAGCAGCTACCTACAGGGGCCCACCGGGGAGCTGTTTTTT.

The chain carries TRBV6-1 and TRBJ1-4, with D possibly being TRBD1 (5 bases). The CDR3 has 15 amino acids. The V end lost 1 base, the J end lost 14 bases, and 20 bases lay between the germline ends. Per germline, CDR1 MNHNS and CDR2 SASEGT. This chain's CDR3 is CASSEVWGRQKSLFF. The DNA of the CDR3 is TGTGCCAGCAGTGAAGTTTGGGGCAGGCAAAAATCTCTGTTTTTT.

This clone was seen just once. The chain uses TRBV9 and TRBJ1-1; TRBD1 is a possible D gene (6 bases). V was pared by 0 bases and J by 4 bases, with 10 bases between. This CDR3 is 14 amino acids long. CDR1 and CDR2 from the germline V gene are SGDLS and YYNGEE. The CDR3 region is CASSVASTGTEAFF. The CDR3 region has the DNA TGTGCCAGCAGCGTAGCCTCGACAGGCACTGAAGCTTTCTTT.

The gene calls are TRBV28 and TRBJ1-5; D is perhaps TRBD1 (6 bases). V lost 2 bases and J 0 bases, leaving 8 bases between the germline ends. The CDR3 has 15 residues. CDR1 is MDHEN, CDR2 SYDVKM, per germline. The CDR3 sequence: CASSLQGSSNQPQHF. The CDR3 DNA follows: TGTGCCAGCAGTTTACAGGGGTCTAGCAATCAGCCCCAGCATTTT. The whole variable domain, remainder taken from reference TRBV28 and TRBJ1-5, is DVKVTQSSRYLVKRTGEKVFLECVQDMDHENMFWYRQDPGLGLRLIYFSYDVKMKEKGDIPEGYSVSREKKERFSLILESASTNQTSMYLCASSLQGSSNQPQHFGDGTRLSIL.

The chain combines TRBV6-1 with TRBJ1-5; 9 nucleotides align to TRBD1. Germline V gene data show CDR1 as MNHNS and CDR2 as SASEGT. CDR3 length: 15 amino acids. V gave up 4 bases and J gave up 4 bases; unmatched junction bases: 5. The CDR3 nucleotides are TGTGCCAGCAGTGGGAGGACAGGGGTTAATCAGCCCCAGCATTTT. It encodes CASSGRTGVNQPQHF.

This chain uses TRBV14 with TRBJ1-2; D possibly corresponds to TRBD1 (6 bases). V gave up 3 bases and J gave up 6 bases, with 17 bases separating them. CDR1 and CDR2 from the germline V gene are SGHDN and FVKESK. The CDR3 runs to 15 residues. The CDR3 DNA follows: TGTGCCAGCAGCCAGACAGGATGGGGCCTGAATGGCTACACCTTC. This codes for CASSQTGWGLNGYTF. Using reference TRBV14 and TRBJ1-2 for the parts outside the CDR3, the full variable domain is EAGVTQFPSHSVIEKGQTVTLRCDPISGHDNLYWYRRVMGKEIKFLLHFVKESKQDESGMPNNRFLAERTGGTYSTLKVQPAELEDSGVYFCASSQTGWGLNGYTFGSGTRLTVV.